A single T cell receptor (beta chain) is shown here with its context. What this receptor recognizes is not known. A junction boundary mismatches the germline segment, possibly from a read error. RNA was isolated from bulk unsorted tissue, and RNA quality was assessed with a NanoDrop ND-1000 and an Agilent 2100. Donors were newly diagnosed lung cancer patients admitted for thoracic surgery in China between August and November 2014, without prior chemotherapy. Anyone who had undergone radiotherapy or chemotherapy before, or who had another cancer at the same time, was left out of the study. Pieces of surgical tissue measuring about 1-2.1 cm3 were kept in RNAlater solution and stored at -80 degrees C until use. The library was built by means of multiplex PCR. Sequencing was carried out with an Illumina HiSeq 2500. TCRbeta libraries were constructed through three rounds of nested PCR with primers (Table S4) according to protocols modified from ARM-PCR. PCR products of 200-500 bp were gel-excised and purified with the QIAquick gel extraction kit before sequencing. On the authors' methods: Trimmomatic was used to clean the reads, FLASH merged the cleaned reads into complete CDR3 sequences, and MiTCR assigned the sequences to V(D)J germline segments. Clonal diversity was calculated as the inverse Simpson's index using VDJtools. In-frame sequences without a premature stop codon were defined as productive reads. TCRdb cleaned the public reads at Q25 with fastp, built clones with MiXCR and kept in-frame beta chains. Here each entry gathers all rows of one CDR3 protein and keeps the most common genes and DNA. These V and J calls derive from TCRdb rather than the authors' analysis. The sample contains approximately 100,000 distinct CDR3 sequences, more than 60% of them found a single time. The top ten constitute 30% to 45% of the sample.

These data are taken from a study of tumor and adjacent non-tumor tissue in lung cancer (dated by TCRdb to 2016 to 2019). Regarding the research as a whole: Of the cohort, eleven to twelve patients had adenocarcinoma, 2 had squamous cell carcinoma and 1 had small cell lung cancer. For each patient, one tumor sample and one normal lung sample were taken, giving thirty paired specimens that underwent TCRbeta CDR3 sequencing. The approximately 15 patients were aged about 30 to 80 years, included roughly ten men and 5 women, and had TNM stage I to III disease. Sequencing generated a total of about 130,000,000 productive TCRbeta reads, averaging around 4.2 million reads per sample. The study compared bulk TCRbeta repertoires between lung tumor tissue and matched distant non-tumor lung tissue from fewer than 18 lung cancer patients. What the research found in general, with its limitations: In normal lung, the top 100 clones accounted for a significantly larger cumulative share of the repertoire than in tumor tissue. Peripheral blood was not sequenced, so blood TCRbeta repertoires in these lung cancer patients were not examined. With only 15 patients in the cohort, the authors noted that larger samples and more detailed clinical data are needed. The sequencing platform is not named in the methods, and unique molecular identifiers are not mentioned. Younger patients had significantly higher TCR diversity, and higher tumor TCR diversity was associated with shorter overall and disease-free survival. TCR diversity (inverse Simpson) was significantly higher in tumor than in normal lung tissue (roughly 390 vs 170, P = 0.0075, Mann-Whitney U test).

Sequences SGHAT (CDR1) and FQNNGV (CDR2) are obtained from the germline V gene. There are 14 amino acids in the CDR3, from cysteine to phenylalanine inclusive. Kept here is only the CDR3 DNA, which spans 42 bases and is read in frame from base 1. This sequence was found in a woman aged 55-70 years with non-small cell lung cancer. Sequencing was done on a sample of lung tumor tissue. The chain was built from TRBV11-2 and TRBJ2-5; 9 bases in the junction line up with TRBD2. The DNA sequence follows: TGCGCCAGCAGCAAGCGGGGGGTGCAAGAGACCCACTACTTC. It specifies CASSKRGVQETHYF.